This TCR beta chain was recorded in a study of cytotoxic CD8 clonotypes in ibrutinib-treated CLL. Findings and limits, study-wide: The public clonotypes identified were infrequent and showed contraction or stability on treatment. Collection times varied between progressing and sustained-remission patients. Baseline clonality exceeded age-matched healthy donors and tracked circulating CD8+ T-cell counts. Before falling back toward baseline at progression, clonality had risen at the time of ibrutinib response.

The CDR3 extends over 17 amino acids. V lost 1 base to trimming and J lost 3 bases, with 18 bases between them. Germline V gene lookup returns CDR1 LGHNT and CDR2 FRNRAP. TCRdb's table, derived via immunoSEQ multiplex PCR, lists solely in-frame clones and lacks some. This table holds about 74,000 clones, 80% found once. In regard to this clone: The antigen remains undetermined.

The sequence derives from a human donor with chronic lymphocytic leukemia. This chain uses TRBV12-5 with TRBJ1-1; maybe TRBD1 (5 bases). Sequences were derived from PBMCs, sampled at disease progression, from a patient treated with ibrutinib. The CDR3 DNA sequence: TGTGCTAGTGGTTTGGGATACCTGGGGGGAGACGACACTGAAGCTTTCTTT. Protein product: CASGLGYLGGDDTEAFF. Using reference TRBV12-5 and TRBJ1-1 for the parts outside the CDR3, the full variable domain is DARVTQTPRHKVTEMGQEVTMRCQPILGHNTVFWYRQTMMQGLELLAYFRNRAPLDDSGMPKDRFSAEMPDATLATLKIQPSEPRDSAVYFCASGLGYLGGDDTEAFFGQGTRLTVV.